The T cell receptor (beta chain) under discussion was sequenced for a study of T cells after somatic rescue of genetic block. Profiled with immunoSEQ multiplex PCR; TCRdb holds only in-frame clones, not every one. This sample yields approximately 110,000 clones, of which about 89% are seen a single time; roughly 1.5% belongs to the top ten. The CDR3 is 13 residues long. V gave up 0 bases and J gave up 6 bases, with 6 bases separating them. The germline gives CDR1 LGHNA, CDR2 YSLEER. The chain joins TRBV4-3 to TRBJ1-5; D ambiguous. This TCR was sampled from a woman aged 18 to 35. The sequencing sample was made of peripheral blood mononuclear cells (PBMCs). CDR3 sequence: CASSQDEGQPQHF. The CDR3 DNA follows: TGCGCCAGCAGCCAAGATGAAGGTCAGCCCCAGCATTTT.